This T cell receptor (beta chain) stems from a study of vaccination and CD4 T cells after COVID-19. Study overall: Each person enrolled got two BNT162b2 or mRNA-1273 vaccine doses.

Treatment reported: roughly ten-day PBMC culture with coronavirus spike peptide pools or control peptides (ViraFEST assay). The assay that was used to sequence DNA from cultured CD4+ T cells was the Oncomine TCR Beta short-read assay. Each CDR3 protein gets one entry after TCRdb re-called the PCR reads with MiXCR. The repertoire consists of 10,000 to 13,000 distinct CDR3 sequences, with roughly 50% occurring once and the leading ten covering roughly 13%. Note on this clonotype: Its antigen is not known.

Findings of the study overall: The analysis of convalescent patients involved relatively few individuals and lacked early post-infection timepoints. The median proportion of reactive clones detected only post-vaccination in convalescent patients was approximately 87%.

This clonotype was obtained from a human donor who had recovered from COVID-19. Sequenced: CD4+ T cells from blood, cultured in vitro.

DNA of the CDR3: TGTGCCAGCAGCGAATGGACACGAGCTAGCACAGATACGCAGTATTTT. The encoded protein is CASSEWTRASTDTQYF. The genes are TRBV2 and TRBJ2-3; possible D gene TRBD1, 5 bases. The V gene's germline CDR1 is SNHLY and CDR2 FYNNEI. The V and J ends lost 6 bases and 0 bases respectively, with 16 bases between them. This CDR3 spans 16 amino acids.